These 13 T cell receptor beta chains originate from one sample sequenced in a study of blood T cell repertoires in COVID-19. The data were produced by immunoSEQ multiplex PCR, yet TCRdb's version contains in-frame clones alone and is incomplete. This sample has hundreds of thousands of clones, with approximately 89% found just once. Source material: PBMCs or T cells enriched from blood (not recorded which). The source is a woman in her 40s with acute COVID-19.

The rearrangement joins TRBV6-1 to TRBJ2-2; D is uncertain. This CDR3 region has 15 residues. In germline, CDR1 is MNHNS, CDR2 SASEGT. Trimming took 2 bases from V and 4 from J, leaving 11 bases between them. CDR3 in amino acids: CASSEIEATTGELFF. CDR3 coding DNA: TGTGCCAGCAGTGAAATTGAGGCGACCACCGGGGAGCTGTTTTTT.

The chain joins TRBV2 to TRBJ2-2; 9 nucleotides align to TRBD2. V shed 10 bases, J shed 5 bases, and the junction held 11 bases outside the gene matches. Germline-derived CDR1 and CDR2 are SNHLY and FYNNEI. The CDR3 extends over 15 amino acids. The CDR3 sequence: CATLGGAGGTGELFF. The DNA for the CDR3 is TGTGCCACCCTGGGTGGAGCGGGAGGAACCGGGGAGCTGTTTTTT.

The rearrangement uses TRBV12-3 or TRBV12-4 and TRBJ2-3; D unclear. Trimming removed 6 bases at V and 5 bases at J, with 12 bases between. The CDR3 covers 13 residues. DNA for the CDR3: TGTGCCAGCAGACGAGGAGTCCTAGATACGCAGTATTTT. Its protein is CASRRGVLDTQYF.

The V and J genes are TRBV7-9 and TRBJ1-6; D is unclear. Deletions cut 2 bases from V and 7 bases from J, with 21 bases between. The CDR3 has 18 amino acids. Looked up from germline, CDR1 is SEHNR and CDR2 is FQNEAQ (reference sequence). The CDR3 loop is CASSLRKGERRLNSPLHF. In nucleotides, the CDR3 is TGTGCCAGCAGCTTAAGGAAGGGAGAGAGGAGGCTAAATTCACCCCTCCACTTT.

The rearrangement joins TRBV2 to TRBJ1-4, with 8 bases fitting TRBD1. This CDR3 is built from 15 residues. The germline gives CDR1 SNHLY, CDR2 FYNNEI. The V and J ends lost 6 bases and 7 bases, in that order; junction bases with no gene match: 10. This CDR3 is CASRLRTGRGEKLFF. The CDR3 DNA is TGTGCCAGCAGGCTTCGGACAGGGAGGGGTGAAAAACTGTTTTTT.

The genes are TRBV18 and TRBJ1-2, with 7 bases fitting TRBD1. The ends lost 1 base at V and 1 base at J; junction bases unmatched: 6. There are 16 residues in the CDR3. From germline, CDR1 is KGHSH and CDR2 LQKENI. CDR3 amino acids: CASSPLQGTNNYGYTF. In DNA, the CDR3 is TGTGCCAGCTCACCACTACAGGGGACGAATAACTATGGCTACACCTTC. Full variable domain (missing parts from reference TRBV18 and TRBJ1-2): NAGVMQNPRHLVRRRGQEARLRCSPMKGHSHVYWYRQLPEEGLKFMVYLQKENIIDESGMPKERFSAEFPKEGPSILRIQQVVRGDSAAYFCASSPLQGTNNYGYTFGSGTRLTVV.

This clone was found once. This chain uses TRBV24-1 with TRBJ1-2; perhaps TRBD1 as D (6 bases). Germline assignment: CDR1 KGHDR and CDR2 SFDVKD. The CDR3 totals 17 residues. Trimming stripped 3 bases from V and 3 bases from J, with 19 bases between. CDR3 sequence (DNA): TGTGCCACCAGTGATGGCCCAGGGGCCCGGAATGACTATGGCTACACCTTC. It translates to CATSDGPGARNDYGYTF.

This clone was seen only once. The CDR3 spells CASSQENLEGYTGELFF. The CDR3 DNA follows: TGCGCCAGCAGCCAAGAAAATTTGGAGGGTTACACCGGGGAGCTGTTTTTT. This rearrangement joins TRBV4-3 to TRBJ2-2, with D possibly being TRBD2 (6 bases). There are 17 residues in the CDR3. Trimming cost V 0 bases and J 3 bases, with 14 bases left between them. Germline V gene data show CDR1 as LGHNA and CDR2 as YSLEER.

The gene calls are TRBV19 and TRBJ2-5, with a weak D call TRBD1 (5 bases). CDR3 length: 13 residues. The V end lost 2 bases, the J end lost 5 bases, and 9 bases lay between the germline ends. Per the germline V gene, CDR1 is LNHDA and CDR2 is SQIVND (reference sequence). Written as DNA, the CDR3 is TGTGCCAGTAGTATACAGGGTCTGGAGACCCAGTACTTC. It specifies CASSIQGLETQYF.

The chain recombines TRBV18 with TRBJ2-2, with D perhaps TRBD1 (5 bases). V lost 4 bases and J lost 6, with 9 bases in between. Germline CDR1 is KGHSH and CDR2 is LQKENI. This CDR3 spans 13 amino acids. The DNA of the CDR3 is TGTGCCAGCTCACAATTGACAGCCGGGGAGCTGTTTTTT. It codes for CASSQLTAGELFF.

The chain carries TRBV7-9 and TRBJ1-2, with TRBD1 identical over 7 bases. With V trimmed by 5 bases and J by 5 bases, 17 bases remained unmatched. Germline V gene lookup returns CDR1 SEHNR and CDR2 FQNEAQ (reference sequence). This CDR3 has 17 amino acids. This CDR3 reads CASSLLSRDSIQYGYTF. The CDR3 region has the DNA TGTGCCAGCAGCCTACTGTCCCGGGACAGTATTCAATATGGCTACACCTTC.

CDR3 in amino acids: CASRLGLAGRTDTQYF. CDR3 bases: TGTGCAAGTCGCTTAGGACTAGCGGGGCGCACAGATACGCAGTATTTT. This chain uses TRBV12-2 with TRBJ2-3; TRBD2 was called by the table and not checked on the DNA. TRBV12-2 is a pseudogene. The CDR3 is 16 amino acids.

The chain combines TRBV2 with TRBJ2-1; the D gene is possibly TRBD2 (6 bases). The CDR3 runs 13 residues. V dropped 3 bases and J dropped 12 bases, with 15 bases sitting between them. The germline CDR1 and CDR2 sequences are SNHLY and FYNNEI. The CDR3 protein is CASSEGGWGVQFF. The CDR3 nucleotides read TGTGCCAGCAGTGAGGGCGGCTGGGGGGTGCAGTTCTTC.